The rows below give T cell receptor beta chains drawn from one sample of a study of blood T cell repertoires in COVID-19. Sequenced by immunoSEQ multiplex PCR; TCRdb stores in-frame clones only, minus some. The sample records fewer than 200,000 clones, about nine tenths being singletons. The sample consisted of peripheral blood. Receptors were obtained from an older woman who had recovered from COVID-19. CDR3s include the opening cysteine and the closing phenylalanine or tryptophan. D genes are given only for firm matches. Expanded clones get a size class; other rows say once, few or many, or leave the size out.

TRBV5-5	.	.	TRBJ1-5	15	CASSFGGAENQPQHF	TGTGCCAGCAGCTTCGGAGGGGCCGAGAATCAGCCCCAGCATTTT
TRBV5-5	.	TRBD1	TRBJ1-1	14	CASSLDRGKTEAFF	TGTGCCAGCAGCTTGGACAGGGGTAAGACTGAAGCTTTCTTT
TRBV5-1	.	.	TRBJ2-7	15	CASSLFPESSYEQYF	TGCGCCAGCAGCTTGTTCCCTGAGAGCTCCTACGAGCAGTACTTC
TRBV5-1	many	.	TRBJ2-7	16	CASSLDAGWATTGQYF	TGCGCCAGCAGCTTGGACGCAGGGTGGGCCACTACAGGGCAGTACTTC
TRBV18	.	.	TRBJ2-7	14	CASSPVPHYDEQYF	TGTGCCAGCTCACCCGTACCACACTACGACGAGCAGTACTTC
TRBV4-1	few	TRBD1	TRBJ1-2	17	CASSQVSRGQKNYGYTF	TGCGCCAGCAGCCAAGTATCAAGGGGACAGAAAAACTATGGCTACACCTTC
TRBV4-2	.	.	TRBJ1-4	15	CASSQDNRVGEKLFF	TGTGCCAGCAGCCAAGATAACAGGGTCGGTGAAAAACTGTTTTTT
TRBV28	.	.	TRBJ1-4	13	CASSLTGSEKLFF	TGTGCCAGCAGTTTAACAGGGAGCGAAAAACTGTTTTTT
TRBV9	.	.	TRBJ1-2	15	CASSSTDTLLRGYTF	TGTGCCAGCAGCTCAACTGACACCCTCCTGCGTGGCTACACCTTC
TRBV6-4	.	TRBD1	TRBJ1-1	15	CASRPGQGADTEAFF	TGTGCCAGCAGGCCGGGACAGGGGGCCGACACTGAAGCTTTCTTT
TRBV27	.	.	TRBJ1-2	15	CASGFHNTGNYGYTF	TGTGCCAGCGGATTCCACAATACAGGGAACTATGGCTACACCTTC
TRBV18	.	.	TRBJ2-6	15	CASSTYGTRGNVLTF	TGTGCCAGCTCAACCTACGGGACTCGAGGCAACGTCCTGACTTTC
TRBV10-3	.	.	TRBJ1-1	13	CATSTGPNTEAFF	TGTGCCACGTCAACAGGGCCGAACACTGAAGCTTTCTTT
TRBV28	.	.	TRBJ1-5	15	CASISGEGGNQPQHF	TGTGCCAGCATCAGCGGTGAGGGAGGCAATCAGCCCCAGCATTTT
TRBV7-8	few	.	TRBJ1-6	16	CASSWTDWFGNSPLHF	TGTGCCAGCAGCTGGACAGATTGGTTTGGTAATTCACCCCTCCACTTT
TRBV29-1	.	TRBD1	TRBJ1-1	14	CSVAGTGGTTEAFF	TGCAGCGTGGCGGGTACAGGGGGCACCACTGAAGCTTTCTTT
TRBV10-2	.	TRBD2	TRBJ2-3	18	CASRGGLAGGRSTDTQYF	TGCGCCAGCAGGGGCGGACTAGCGGGGGGGCGTAGCACAGATACGCAGTATTTT
TRBV7-9	.	.	TRBJ2-7	11	CASTVSYEQYF	TGTGCCAGCACGGTTAGCTACGAGCAGTACTTC
TRBV30	.	.	TRBJ2-1	12	CAWSLQTRWQFF	TGTGCCTGGAGCCTCCAGACTAGATGGCAGTTCTTC
TRBV28	.	.	TRBJ1-2	14	CASSAPFGANGYTF	TGTGCCAGCAGCGCCCCTTTTGGGGCCAATGGCTACACCTTC
TRBV19	once	TRBD2	TRBJ2-7	14	CASTPGRGGYEQYF	TGTGCCAGTACCCCCGGGAGGGGGGGATACGAGCAGTACTTC
TRBV28	.	TRBD2	TRBJ2-5	16	CASNGGLDPYQETQYF	TGTGCCAGCAATGGAGGACTAGACCCCTACCAAGAGACCCAGTACTTC
TRBV2	.	TRBD1	TRBJ1-2	14	CASRPTGADYGYTF	TGTGCCAGCAGACCCACAGGGGCTGACTATGGCTACACCTTC
TRBV28	.	TRBD1	TRBJ1-5	14	CASRYRDRHQPQHF	TGTGCCAGCAGATACCGGGACAGACATCAGCCCCAGCATTTT
TRBV6-2/TRBV6-3	.	.	TRBJ2-7	15	CASSYRGFHSYEQYF	TGTGCCAGCAGTTACAGGGGATTCCACTCCTACGAGCAGTACTTC
TRBV7-9	few	.	TRBJ2-3	12	CASSLQADTQYF	TGTGCCAGCAGCTTACAGGCAGATACGCAGTATTTT
TRBV5-5	.	.	TRBJ2-6	11	CASSLDVGLTF	TGTGCCAGCAGCTTGGATGTCGGCCTGACTTTC
TRBV5-1	.	TRBD1	TRBJ1-1	16	CASSPETTGVNTEAFF	TGCGCCAGCAGCCCCGAAACCACAGGGGTGAACACTGAAGCTTTCTTT
TRBV28	.	.	TRBJ1-4	15	CASSLRQTTNEKLFF	TGTGCCAGCAGTTTGCGGCAGACAACTAATGAAAAACTGTTTTTT
TRBV5-1	.	.	TRBJ2-2	15	CASSLGHRDTGELFF	TGCGCCAGCAGCCTAGGTCACAGGGACACCGGGGAGCTGTTTTTT
TRBV3-1/TRBV3-2	.	TRBD2	TRBJ2-5	15	CASSQEGSGVKTQYF	TGTGCCAGCAGCCAAGAAGGTAGCGGGGTGAAGACCCAGTACTTC
TRBV6-2/TRBV6-3	.	.	TRBJ1-2	13	CASSNPRGGGYTF	TGTGCCAGCAGTAATCCCCGGGGAGGGGGCTACACCTTC
TRBV28	.	.	TRBJ1-2	14	CASSFPTGRAGGTF	TGTGCCAGCAGTTTCCCCACCGGCAGGGCCGGCGGCACCTTC
TRBV19	.	.	TRBJ2-5	15	CASSRTLPEWETQYF	TGTGCCAGTAGTAGGACACTCCCTGAGTGGGAGACCCAGTACTTC
TRBV3-1/TRBV3-2	.	.	TRBJ2-2	14	CASSQVGGVGELFF	TGTGCCAGCAGCCAAGTAGGCGGGGTCGGGGAGCTGTTTTTT
TRBV10-1	.	.	TRBJ1-1	14	CASTEGAMNTEAFF	TGCGCCAGCACCGAGGGTGCAATGAACACTGAAGCTTTCTTT
TRBV4-2	.	TRBD1	TRBJ2-1	13	CASSQESTGVYFF	TGTGCCAGCAGCCAAGAGTCCACAGGGGTCTATTTCTTC
TRBV9	.	TRBD1	TRBJ1-2	13	CASSVLGTVGYTF	TGTGCCAGCAGCGTACTGGGGACAGTTGGCTACACCTTC
TRBV30	once	.	TRBJ2-2	13	CAWSIQTTGELFF	TGTGCCTGGAGTATACAGACAACCGGGGAGCTGTTTTTT
TRBV7-6	.	TRBD1	TRBJ2-7	15	CASSQRQGNSYEQYF	TGTGCCAGCAGCCAGCGACAGGGTAATTCCTACGAGCAGTACTTC
TRBV7-9	.	.	TRBJ1-1	14	CASSARTLNTEAFF	TGTGCCAGCAGCGCCCGGACTCTGAACACTGAAGCTTTCTTT
TRBV7-9	few	.	TRBJ2-1	11	CASSLEREQFF	TGTGCCAGCAGCTTAGAGCGTGAGCAGTTCTTC
TRBV30	.	TRBD1	TRBJ1-5	15	CAWAPRGQVNQPQHF	TGTGCCTGGGCCCCCCGGGGACAGGTCAATCAGCCCCAGCATTTT
TRBV14	.	TRBD1	TRBJ2-4	14	CASSRRQGADIQYF	TGTGCCAGCAGCCGGAGGCAGGGGGCGGACATTCAGTACTTC
TRBV5-6	.	TRBD2	TRBJ2-2	17	CASSPSGLAGAGGELFF	TGTGCCAGCAGCCCCTCGGGACTAGCGGGGGCGGGCGGGGAGCTGTTTTTT
TRBV6-6	.	.	TRBJ2-2	15	CASKEAQGEAGELFF	TGTGCCAGCAAGGAAGCGCAGGGGGAGGCCGGGGAGCTGTTTTTT
TRBV11-2	.	TRBD1	TRBJ1-2	16	CASSLGGTGADYGYTF	TGTGCCAGCAGCCTGGGGGGGACAGGGGCTGACTATGGCTACACCTTC
TRBV2	.	TRBD2	TRBJ2-1	15	CASSSTSGGANEQFF	TGTGCCAGCAGTTCGACTAGCGGGGGGGCGAATGAGCAGTTCTTC